The next 24 T cell receptor beta chains were all read from a single sample in a study of blood T cell repertoires in COVID-19. Sequenced by immunoSEQ multiplex PCR; TCRdb stores in-frame clones only, minus some. The table shows approximately 69,000 clones, with approximately 83% occurring only once. Sequenced sample: peripheral blood. The origin of the receptors is a human donor in a cohort sampled during active COVID-19.

Only one count was recorded for this clone. The chain is built from TRBV4-1 and TRBJ2-3, with TRBD1 as a possible D gene (5 bases). V was trimmed by 5 bases and J by 8 bases, leaving 14 bases between them. The CDR3 runs 13 residues. Germline values: CDR1 MGHRA, CDR2 YSYEKL. The CDR3 is CASSSRLRGTQYF. The CDR3 coding sequence is TGCGCCAGCAGCTCTAGACTTAGGGGTACGCAGTATTTT.

The chain has TRBV9 and TRBJ2-2; a weak D match, TRBD1 (6 bases). This CDR3 spans 14 amino acids. The V gene lost 6 bases and the J gene lost 4 bases, with 13 bases spanning the gap. Germline CDR1 is SGDLS and CDR2 is YYNGEE. The CDR3 region has the DNA TGTGCCAGCAACACCAACAGGGTCACCGGGGAGCTGTTTTTT. This codes for CASNTNRVTGELFF.

This chain uses TRBV6-5 with TRBJ2-7, with 7 bases identical to TRBD1. CDR3 length: 13 amino acids. After removal of 10 bases from V and 0 bases from J, the junction contained 6 bases not matched to a gene. CDR1 and CDR2 (germline): MNHEY, SVGAGI. CDR3 nucleotide sequence: TGTGCCACCCCGGACAGGCACTCCTACGAGCAGTACTTC. Its protein product is CATPDRHSYEQYF.

This clone came up once. V and J are TRBV6-9 and TRBJ1-1; D unresolved. This CDR3 is built from 16 residues. Trimming removed 0 bases at V and 4 bases at J, with 15 bases between. Germline loops: CDR1 MNHGY, CDR2 SVAAGI. CDR3 protein: CASSYSNPSRCTEAFF. For the CDR3, the DNA is TGTGCCAGCAGTTATTCGAACCCTTCCCGGTGCACTGAAGCTTTCTTT.

The V gene is TRBV9, the J gene TRBJ1-1; a weak D match, TRBD1 (5 bases). With 3 bases removed from V and 1 base from J, the gap between germline ends came to 10 bases. Germline values: CDR1 SGDLS, CDR2 YYNGEE. CDR3 size: 14 residues. CDR3 nucleotides: TGTGCCAGCAGCGCTGGGGGAGGGAACACTGAAGCTTTCTTT. Translated: CASSAGGGNTEAFF.

This clone appeared once. The rearrangement joins TRBV7-2 to TRBJ2-1; D is possibly TRBD2 (5 bases). Per germline, CDR1 SGHTA and CDR2 FQGNSA. The CDR3 runs to 14 residues. V shed 4 bases and J shed 5 bases, with 12 bases lying between them. CDR3 DNA: TGTGCCAGCAGCTGGGCGGGCCCTCACAATGAGCAGTTCTTC. Its translation: CASSWAGPHNEQFF.

This rearrangement joins TRBV5-1 to TRBJ1-5; 8 bases align to TRBD1. Germline lookup yields CDR1 SGHRS and CDR2 YFSETQ. The trim removed 4 bases at V and 8 bases at J, leaving 14 bases unmatched. This CDR3 contains 16 residues. In DNA, the CDR3 is TGCGCCAGCAGCCGGTCGGGACAGGCCCAGGGGGAGCCCCAGCATTTT. It translates to CASSRSGQAQGEPQHF.

The chain couples TRBV9 to TRBJ1-3; D is undetermined. The V end was cut by 0 bases, the J end by 2 bases, with 12 bases between. The CDR3 is 16 amino acids. In germline, CDR1 is SGDLS, CDR2 YYNGEE. CDR3 sequence: CASSVAGEGAGNTIYF. In DNA, the CDR3 is TGTGCCAGCAGCGTAGCCGGGGAGGGTGCTGGAAACACCATATATTTT.

This rearrangement joins TRBV2 to TRBJ2-3; 8 bases are shared with TRBD2. Germline assignment: CDR1 SNHLY and CDR2 FYNNEI. This CDR3 is 16 amino acids long. J gave up 2 bases and V 3 bases, and 7 bases lay outside the gene matches. The CDR3 DNA reads TGTGCCAGCAGTGAGGGAGCGGGGGATATCACAGATACGCAGTATTTT. This gives the protein CASSEGAGDITDTQYF.

This clone has more than one count but fewer than ten. J is TRBJ2-3 and V is TRBV15; TRBD2 aligns across 15 bases. The trim removed 1 base at V and 5 bases at J, leaving 13 bases unmatched. The V gene's germline CDR1 is LNHNV and CDR2 YYDKDF (reference sequence). The CDR3 is 20 amino acids. In nucleotides, the CDR3 is TGTGCCACCAGCAGAGGGGATCCCGGGACTAGCGGGGGGTGGGGAGATACGCAGTATTTT. Encoded protein: CATSRGDPGTSGGWGDTQYF.

This chain links TRBV2 with TRBJ1-2; 9 bases match TRBD1. The length of the CDR3 is 13 residues. With V trimmed by 4 bases and J by 8 bases, 5 bases remained unmatched. Germline CDR1 reads SNHLY; CDR2 reads FYNNEI. CDR3 sequence (DNA): TGTGCCAGCAGTGGGGACAGGGACGGAGGCTACACCTTC. Its translation is CASSGDRDGGYTF.

V and J are TRBV7-6 and TRBJ2-7, with D possibly matching TRBD1 (5 bases). V lost 4 bases, J lost 4 bases, and 14 bases lay in between. Germline lookup yields CDR1 SGHVS and CDR2 FNYEAQ. The length of the CDR3 is 14 residues. The CDR3 loop reads CASSSPSSGYEQYF. The DNA of the CDR3 is TGTGCCAGCAGCTCTCCGAGTTCAGGGTACGAGCAGTACTTC.

The chain has TRBV7-2 and TRBJ2-3; 8 bases map to TRBD2. The CDR3 runs 18 residues. Germline V CDR1 and CDR2: SGHTA, FQGNSA. V was pared by 1 base and J by 1 base, with 10 bases of the junction left unmatched. CDR3 DNA sequence: TGTGCCAGCAGCTTAGGGCCGGGGGGGCTCGTCGGCACAGATACGCAGTATTTT. Translating gives CASSLGPGGLVGTDTQYF. The whole variable domain, remainder taken from reference TRBV7-2 and TRBJ2-3, is GAGVSQSPSNKVTEKGKDVELRCDPISGHTALYWYRQSLGQGLEFLIYFQGNSAPDKSGLPSDRFSAERTGGSVSTLTIQRTQQEDSAVYLCASSLGPGGLVGTDTQYFGPGTRLTVL.

Here the CDR3 reads CASSVGGRGNTEAFF. DNA for the CDR3: TGTGCCAGCAGCGTAGGGGGCAGGGGAAACACTGAAGCTTTCTTT. The genes are TRBV9 and TRBJ1-1; TRBD1 might be the D (6 bases). This CDR3 has 15 residues. Per germline, CDR1 SGDLS and CDR2 YYNGEE. Trimming left V 0 bases short and J 2 bases short, with 11 bases between.

The J gene is TRBJ1-6, the V gene TRBV7-2, with 8 bases aligning to TRBD1. V lost 5 bases, J lost 7 bases, and 7 bases stayed unmatched. Germline V gives CDR1 SGHTA, CDR2 FQGNSA. The CDR3 length is 15 residues. CDR3 nucleotide sequence: TGTGCCAGCAGCCCAGGACAGGGTTCAAATTCACCCCTCCACTTT. Encoded protein: CASSPGQGSNSPLHF.

This clone was observed a few times. This rearrangement joins TRBV24-1 to TRBJ1-3, with TRBD1 as a possible D gene (5 bases). CDR3 length: 14 amino acids. The germline CDR1 and CDR2 sequences are KGHDR and SFDVKD. Trimming cost V 7 bases and J 8 bases, with 17 bases left between them. CDR3 nucleotide sequence: TGTGCCACCAGATCCGGGACGGGGGGAGACACCATATATTTT. Translating it yields CATRSGTGGDTIYF.

This clone was found a few times. The V and J genes are TRBV10-1 and TRBJ2-7; maybe TRBD2 (5 bases). This CDR3 contains 14 residues. Looked up from germline, CDR1 is WNHNN and CDR2 is SYGVQD (reference sequence). V lost 4 bases, J lost 7 bases, and 17 bases lay in between. The CDR3 region is CASSVGSPSGEQYF. The CDR3 bases are TGCGCCAGCAGTGTCGGTAGCCCGTCGGGGGAGCAGTACTTC.

The chain carries TRBV4-3 and TRBJ1-1, with a tentative D call TRBD1 (6 bases). This CDR3 region has 12 residues. CDR1 is LGHNA, CDR2 YSLEER, per germline. The V gene lost 0 bases and the J gene lost 8 bases, with 7 bases spanning the gap. CDR3 bases: TGCGCCAGCAGCCAAGAAGGACAGGAAGCTTTCTTT. This codes for CASSQEGQEAFF.

The chain is built from TRBV5-1 and TRBJ1-1, with D possibly TRBD1 on 6 matching bases. Deletions cut 0 bases from V and 2 bases from J, with 11 bases between. The CDR3 runs to 15 residues. CDR1 SGHRS and CDR2 YFSETQ come from the germline V gene. In DNA, the CDR3 is TGCGCCAGCAGCTTGGAGCTACAGGGAAACACTGAAGCTTTCTTT. Translating gives CASSLELQGNTEAFF.

The chain couples TRBV28 to TRBJ1-4; D is perhaps TRBD1 (6 bases). Trimming removed 3 bases from V and 7 bases from J, with 24 bases in between. The CDR3 totals 18 residues. CDR1 is MDHEN and CDR2 is SYDVKM in the germline V gene. The CDR3 loop reads CASSFTPTDSRGGEKLFF. CDR3 sequence (DNA): TGTGCCAGCAGTTTTACACCGACGGACAGCCGAGGAGGTGAAAAACTGTTTTTT.

V is TRBV19 and J is TRBJ1-5; D might be TRBD1 (5 bases). This CDR3 has 14 amino acids. Trimming pared 8 bases from V and 2 bases from J, leaving 13 bases between. Per the germline V gene, CDR1 is LNHDA and CDR2 is SQIVND (reference sequence). This CDR3 reads CASGGGRGNQPQHF. DNA for the CDR3: TGTGCCAGTGGGGGGGGACGTGGCAATCAGCCCCAGCATTTT.

DNA of the CDR3: TGTGCCAGCAGCACCGGCGGGTCCACCGGGGAGCTGTTTTTT. Translation gives CASSTGGSTGELFF. This chain uses TRBV27 with TRBJ2-2; a possible D gene is TRBD2 (5 bases). CDR1 is MNHEY and CDR2 is SMNVEV in the germline V gene (reference sequence). The CDR3 has 14 amino acids. V shed 6 bases and J shed 4 bases, with 12 bases lying between them.

This clone was observed once. The DNA for the CDR3 is TGTGCCATCAGTGAGTCCGGACTTGAAGCTTTCTTT. Its translation is CAISESGLEAFF. V gene TRBV10-3 combines with J gene TRBJ1-1; D call uncertain. The V gene lost 0 bases and the J gene lost 7 bases, with 6 bases spanning the gap. CDR1 is ENHRY and CDR2 is SYGVKD in the germline V gene. The CDR3 has 12 amino acids.

The gene calls are TRBV11-2 and TRBJ2-4, with 12 bases fitting TRBD2. The CDR3 runs 15 residues. The germline gives CDR1 SGHAT, CDR2 FQNNGV. Trimming at V came to 4 bases and at J to 6 bases, leaving 4 bases not matched to a gene. The CDR3 loop is CASSSPSGGANIQYF. The CDR3 coding sequence is TGTGCCAGCAGCTCCCCTAGCGGGGGGGCAAACATTCAGTACTTC.